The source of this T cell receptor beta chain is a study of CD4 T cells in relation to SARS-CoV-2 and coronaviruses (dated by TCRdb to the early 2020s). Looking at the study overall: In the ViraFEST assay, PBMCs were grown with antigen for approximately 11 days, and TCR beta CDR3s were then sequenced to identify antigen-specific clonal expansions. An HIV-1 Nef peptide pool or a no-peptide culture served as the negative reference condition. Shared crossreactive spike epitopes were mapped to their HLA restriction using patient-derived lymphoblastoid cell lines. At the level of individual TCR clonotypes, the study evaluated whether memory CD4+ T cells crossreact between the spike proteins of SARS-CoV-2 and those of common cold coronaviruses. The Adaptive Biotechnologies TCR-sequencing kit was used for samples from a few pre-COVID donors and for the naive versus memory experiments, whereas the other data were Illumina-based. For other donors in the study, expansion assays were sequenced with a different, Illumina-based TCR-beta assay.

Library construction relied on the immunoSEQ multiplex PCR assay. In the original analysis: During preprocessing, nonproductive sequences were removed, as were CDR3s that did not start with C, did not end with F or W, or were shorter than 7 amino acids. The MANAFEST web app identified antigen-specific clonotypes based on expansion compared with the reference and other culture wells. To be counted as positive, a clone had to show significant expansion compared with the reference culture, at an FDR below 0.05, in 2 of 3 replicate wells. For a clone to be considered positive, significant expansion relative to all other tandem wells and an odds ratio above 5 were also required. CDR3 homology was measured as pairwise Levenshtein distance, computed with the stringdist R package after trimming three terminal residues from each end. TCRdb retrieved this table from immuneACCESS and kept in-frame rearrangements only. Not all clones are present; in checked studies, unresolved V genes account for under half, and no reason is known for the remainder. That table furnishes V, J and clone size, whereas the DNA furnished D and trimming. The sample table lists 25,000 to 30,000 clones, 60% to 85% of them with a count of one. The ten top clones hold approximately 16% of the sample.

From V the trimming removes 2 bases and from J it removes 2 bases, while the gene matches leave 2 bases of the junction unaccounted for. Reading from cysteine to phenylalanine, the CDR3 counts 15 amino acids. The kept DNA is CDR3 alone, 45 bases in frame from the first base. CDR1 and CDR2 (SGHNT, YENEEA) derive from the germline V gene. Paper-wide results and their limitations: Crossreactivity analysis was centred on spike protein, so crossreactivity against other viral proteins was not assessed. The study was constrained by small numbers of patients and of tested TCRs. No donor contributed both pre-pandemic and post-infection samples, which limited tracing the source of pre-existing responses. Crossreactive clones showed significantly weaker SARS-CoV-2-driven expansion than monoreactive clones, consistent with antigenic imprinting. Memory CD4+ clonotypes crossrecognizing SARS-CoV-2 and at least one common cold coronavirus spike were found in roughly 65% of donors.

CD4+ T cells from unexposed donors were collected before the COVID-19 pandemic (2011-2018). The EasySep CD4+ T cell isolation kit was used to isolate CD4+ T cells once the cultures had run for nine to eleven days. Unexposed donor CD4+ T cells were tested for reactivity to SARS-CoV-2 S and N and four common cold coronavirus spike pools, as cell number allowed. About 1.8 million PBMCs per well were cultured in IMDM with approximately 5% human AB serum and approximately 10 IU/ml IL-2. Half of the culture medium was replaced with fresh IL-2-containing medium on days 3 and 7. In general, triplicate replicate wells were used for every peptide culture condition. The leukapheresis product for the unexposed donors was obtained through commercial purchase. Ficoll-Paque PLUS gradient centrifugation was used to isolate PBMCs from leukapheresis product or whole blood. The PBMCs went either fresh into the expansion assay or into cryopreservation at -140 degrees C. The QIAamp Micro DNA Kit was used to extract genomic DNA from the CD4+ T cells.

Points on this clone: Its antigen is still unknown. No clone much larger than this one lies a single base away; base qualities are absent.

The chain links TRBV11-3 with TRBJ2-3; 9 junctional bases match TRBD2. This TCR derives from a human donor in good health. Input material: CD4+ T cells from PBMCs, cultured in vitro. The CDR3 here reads CASSLTSGYTDTQYF. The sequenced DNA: TGTGCCAGCAGCTTAACTAGCGGGTACACAGATACGCAGTATTTT. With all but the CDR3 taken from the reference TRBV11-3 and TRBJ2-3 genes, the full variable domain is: EAGVVQSPRYKIIEKKQPVAFWCNPISGHNTLYWYLQNLGQGPELLIRYENEEAVDDSQLPKDRFSAERLKGVDSTLKIQPAELGDSAVYLCASSLTSGYTDTQYFGPGTRLTVL.